The next 27 T cell receptor beta chains were all read from a single sample in a study of T-cell memory formation after mild COVID-19. TCRdb analysed the 5' RACE reads with MiXCR anew, one entry per CDR3 protein. The data hold 450,000 or so distinct CDR3 sequences, with roughly 25% observed a single time. Material: PBMCs or a T cell subset sorted from them (not recorded which). Source of these receptors: an adult woman who had mild COVID-19 (a few samples of this study predate the infection). Cell type and time point are not known.

The chain recombines TRBV4-1 with TRBJ2-1; D unclear. This CDR3 contains 14 residues. Germline assignment: CDR1 MGHRA and CDR2 YSYEKL. The V and J ends lost 1 base and 7 bases respectively, with 11 bases between them. The CDR3 bases are TGCGCCAGCAGCCAAGCACATAGGGAAAATGAGCAGTTCTTC. It specifies CASSQAHRENEQFF.

This clonotype has a handful of counts. The V and J genes are TRBV9 and TRBJ2-2; TRBD1 is a possible D gene (5 bases). Germline CDR1 reads SGDLS; CDR2 reads YYNGEE. The CDR3 has 16 amino acids. V lost 0 bases and J lost 4, with 13 bases in between. CDR3 DNA sequence: TGTGCCAGCAGCGTAGCGTCGAGACAGCGCACCGGGGAGCTGTTTTTT. As protein: CASSVASRQRTGELFF.

The chain employs TRBV29-1 and TRBJ2-7; a weak D match, TRBD2 (5 bases). Trimming cost V 0 bases and J 3 bases, with 9 bases left between them. CDR3 length: 13 amino acids. The germline gives CDR1 SQVTM, CDR2 ANQGSEA. Here the CDR3 DNA reads TGCAGCGTTGAAGAAGAGGGATACTACGAGCAGTACTTC. Its protein product is CSVEEEGYYEQYF.

This clonotype was counted a few times. This chain uses TRBV7-2 with TRBJ2-1, with TRBD2 identical over 11 bases. CDR3 length: 17 amino acids. CDR1 and CDR2 (germline): SGHTA, FQGNSA. J gave up 8 bases and V 5 bases, and 14 bases lay outside the gene matches. CDR3 region: CASSANNLAGGAYEQFF. The CDR3 DNA reads TGTGCCAGCAGCGCCAACAACCTAGCGGGGGGCGCATATGAGCAGTTCTTC.

This clonotype was detected only a few times. This chain uses TRBV12-3 or TRBV12-4 with TRBJ1-2; D is ambiguous. The CDR3 has 14 residues. V lost 2 bases and J 2 bases, leaving 9 bases between the germline ends. CDR3: CASSLSGGNYGYTF. For the CDR3, the DNA is TGTGCCAGCAGTTTATCGGGCGGGAACTATGGCTACACCTTC.

This clonotype appeared a few times. The chain uses TRBV4-1 and TRBJ2-2, with a possible D match to TRBD2 (6 bases). CDR1 and CDR2 from the germline V gene are MGHRA and YSYEKL. V was trimmed by 0 bases and J by 6 bases, leaving 14 bases between them. This CDR3 spans 16 amino acids. CDR3 nucleotide sequence: TGCGCCAGCAGCCAAGATCCTCCCTCGGGGGCCGGGGAGCTGTTTTTT. This gives the protein CASSQDPPSGAGELFF.

This chain connects TRBV19 to TRBJ1-2; the D gene is possibly TRBD1 (5 bases). The germline V and J ends were trimmed by 6 bases and 4 bases, with 12 bases remaining between them. The CDR3 is 13 amino acids. CDR1 LNHDA and CDR2 SQIVND come from the germline V gene (reference sequence). As DNA, the CDR3 is TGTGCCAGTAGCCCCCCGGGACCCTATGGCTACACCTTC. Its protein product is CASSPPGPYGYTF.

This clonotype was detected only a few times. The gene calls are TRBV3-1 and TRBJ2-3; D may be TRBD2 (6 bases). V was trimmed by 2 bases and J by 4 bases, leaving 25 bases between them. Looked up from germline, CDR1 is LGHDT and CDR2 is YNNKEL (reference sequence). This CDR3 has 19 residues. The CDR3 protein is CASSQSPPADSGFADTQYF. The DNA for the CDR3 is TGTGCCAGCAGCCAAAGCCCACCCGCCGACAGCGGGTTCGCAGATACGCAGTATTTT.

This clonotype was observed many times. The J gene is TRBJ2-2, the V gene TRBV7-9; D might be TRBD1 (6 bases). CDR3 length: 13 residues. Germline-derived CDR1 and CDR2 are SEHNR and FQNEAQ (reference sequence). V lost 4 bases and J lost 7, with 10 bases in between. CDR3 bases: TGTGCCAGCAGCTCACAGGGTTACGGGGAGCTGTTTTTT. It encodes CASSSQGYGELFF. Based on the CDR3 plus reference TRBV7-9 and TRBJ2-2, the full variable domain is DTGVSQNPRHKITKRGQNVTFRCDPISEHNRLYWYRQTLGQGPEFLTYFQNEAQLEKSRLLSDRFSAERPKGSFSTLEIQRTEQGDSAMYLCASSSQGYGELFFGEGSRLTVL.

The genes are TRBV28 and TRBJ1-4; maybe TRBD1 (5 bases). Germline V gene data show CDR1 as MDHEN and CDR2 as SYDVKM. The CDR3 is 15 residues long. Trimming removed 4 bases from V and 5 bases from J, with 14 bases in between. CDR3: CASSSGGEGNEKLFF. CDR3 nucleotides: TGTGCCAGCAGTTCGGGGGGGGAAGGGAATGAAAAACTGTTTTTT.

There are a few counts of this clonotype. The chain carries TRBV19 and TRBJ2-2; D might be TRBD1 (5 bases). The CDR3 runs 14 residues. CDR1 and CDR2 from the germline V gene are LNHDA and SQIVND (reference sequence). V lost 4 bases and J 1 base, leaving 7 bases between the germline ends. This CDR3 is CASSKTGNTGELFF. The CDR3 DNA sequence: TGTGCCAGTAGTAAAACAGGGAACACCGGGGAGCTGTTTTTT. Based on the CDR3 plus reference TRBV19 and TRBJ2-2, the full variable domain is DGGITQSPKYLFRKEGQNVTLSCEQNLNHDAMYWYRQDPGQGLRLIYYSQIVNDFQKGDIAEGYSVSREKKESFPLTVTSAQKNPTAFYLCASSKTGNTGELFFGEGSRLTVL.

The rearrangement joins TRBV5-1 to TRBJ2-2; D might be TRBD1 (5 bases). The CDR3 contains 17 residues. Germline CDR1 SGHRS, CDR2 YFSETQ. Trimming removed 0 bases from V and 3 bases from J, with 15 bases in between. The CDR3 DNA reads as TGCGCCAGCAGCTTGGGTGCAAACAGGTTGCACACCGGGGAGCTGTTTTTT. Translation gives CASSLGANRLHTGELFF.

V gene TRBV4-2 combines with J gene TRBJ1-2, with 7 bases fitting TRBD1. After removal of 2 bases from V and 1 base from J, the junction contained 7 bases not matched to a gene. The CDR3 is made up of 16 amino acids. Germline lookup yields CDR1 LGHNA and CDR2 YNFKEQ. CDR3 nucleotide sequence: TGTGCCAGCAGCCAACTCAGACAGGGAGATAACTATGGCTACACCTTC. Translating it yields CASSQLRQGDNYGYTF.

V gene TRBV5-1 combines with J gene TRBJ2-7; D is perhaps TRBD2 (5 bases). With 6 bases removed from V and 2 bases from J, the gap between germline ends came to 12 bases. The CDR3 extends over 13 amino acids. Per the germline V gene, CDR1 is SGHRS and CDR2 is YFSETQ. The DNA of the CDR3 is TGCGCCAGCAAGAACCCGGAGGCCTACGAGCAGTACTTC. This gives the protein CASKNPEAYEQYF.

This clonotype was counted ten times or more. The CDR3 DNA follows: TGTGCCACCAGTGATTTGACTAGCGGGGGGGCATATGAGCAGTTCTTC. Translation: CATSDLTSGGAYEQFF. The genes are TRBV24-1 and TRBJ2-1; 13 nucleotides match TRBD2. Germline CDR1 and CDR2: KGHDR and SFDVKD. CDR3 length equals 16 residues. J was trimmed by 8 bases and V by 0 bases; bases with no gene match: 3.

In its sample, this clonotype was seen a few times. The chain joins TRBV6-5 to TRBJ2-7; 9 positions match TRBD1. The CDR3 extends over 14 amino acids. V dropped 3 bases and J dropped 4; count of bases not matched to a gene: 4. Germline-derived CDR1 and CDR2 are MNHEY and SVGAGI. In DNA form, the CDR3 reads TGTGCCAGCAGTTATGGGACAGGGTTTTACGAGCAGTACTTC. Its protein product is CASSYGTGFYEQYF.

V usage is TRBV11-2 and J usage is TRBJ2-3, with TRBD2 matching 8 bases. V lost 10 bases, J lost 4 bases, and 13 bases stayed unmatched. The germline V gene has CDR1 SGHAT and CDR2 FQNNGV. This CDR3 has 15 amino acids. The CDR3 loop reads CATNPLAGGSDTQYF. The CDR3 coding sequence is TGTGCCACCAACCCCCTGGCGGGGGGATCAGATACGCAGTATTTT.

This clonotype was seen only a few times. V and J are TRBV4-2 and TRBJ1-2; unclear D gene. CDR1 is LGHNA and CDR2 is YNFKEQ in the germline V gene. Deletions cut 6 bases from V and 1 base from J, with 18 bases between. The CDR3 is 16 amino acids. CDR3 residues: CASSPDETAFNYGYTF. DNA of the CDR3: TGTGCCAGCAGTCCCGACGAAACAGCTTTTAACTATGGCTACACCTTC.

This clonotype was seen repeatedly, ten times or more. The CDR3 loop is CASSAGTAGYEQYF. In DNA form, the CDR3 reads TGCGCCAGCAGCGCGGGGACGGCGGGCTACGAGCAGTACTTC. The chain links TRBV5-1 to TRBJ2-7; possibly TRBD2 for D (6 bases). Looked up from germline, CDR1 is SGHRS and CDR2 is YFSETQ. V was trimmed by 4 bases and J by 3 bases, leaving 14 bases between them. The CDR3 totals 14 residues.

This clonotype was seen a handful of times. The chain is built from TRBV27 and TRBJ2-5; 7 bases are a match to TRBD1. Germline V CDR1 and CDR2: MNHEY, SMNVEV (reference sequence). J gave up 3 bases and V 5 bases, and 18 bases lay outside the gene matches. There are 18 residues in the CDR3. The CDR3 DNA reads as TGTGCCAGCAGTAGAGACAGGGCACACCTGGGGATTGAAGAGACCCAGTACTTC. It is translated as CASSRDRAHLGIEETQYF.

This clonotype occurred a few times. The chain recombines TRBV6-5 with TRBJ2-4; maybe TRBD1 (6 bases). Trimming shortened V by 0 bases and J by 11 bases, and 11 bases separated the two germline ends. This CDR3 spans 13 amino acids. The germline V gene has CDR1 MNHEY and CDR2 SVGAGI. CDR3 protein: CASSYSRGQLQYF. CDR3 nucleotide sequence: TGTGCCAGCAGTTACTCGAGAGGACAGCTTCAGTACTTC.

Only a few counts were recorded for this clonotype. The chain is built from TRBV5-1 and TRBJ2-7; possibly TRBD1 or TRBD2 for D (5 bases each). The CDR3 spans 15 residues. Per the germline V gene, CDR1 is SGHRS and CDR2 is YFSETQ. Trimming left V 0 bases short and J 3 bases short, with 13 bases between. In nucleotides, the CDR3 is TGCGCCAGCAGCTTGGCCTCAGGGAGTTTCTACGAGCAGTACTTC. Protein sequence: CASSLASGSFYEQYF.

The chain employs TRBV29-1 and TRBJ1-2, with TRBD1 identical over 8 bases. With V trimmed by 0 bases and J by 8 bases, 11 bases remained unmatched. CDR1 is SQVTM, CDR2 ANQGSEA, per germline. The CDR3 runs 15 residues. The CDR3 here is CSVEERDRRGYGYTF. Here the CDR3 DNA reads TGCAGCGTTGAAGAGCGGGACAGGCGAGGTTACGGCTACACCTTC.

V and J are TRBV7-2 and TRBJ2-1, with 7 nucleotides matching TRBD2. Germline-derived CDR1 and CDR2 are SGHTA and FQGNSA. V lost 10 bases, J lost 2 bases, and 11 bases stayed unmatched. This CDR3 contains 15 residues. The CDR3 protein is CATRKAGEAYNEQFF. CDR3 coding DNA: TGTGCCACCAGGAAGGCGGGAGAAGCCTACAATGAGCAGTTCTTC.

In this sample, this clonotype turned up a few times. V usage is TRBV29-1 and J usage is TRBJ1-1; maybe TRBD1 (5 bases). V was trimmed by 4 bases and J by 6 bases, leaving 6 bases between them. The CDR3 runs 10 residues. Per germline, CDR1 SQVTM and CDR2 ANQGSEA. CDR3 in DNA: TGCAGCGTTGGGGACTCTGAAGCTTTCTTT. Translated: CSVGDSEAFF.

This clonotype has more than one count but fewer than ten. The gene calls are TRBV24-1 and TRBJ2-1; 12 nucleotides line up with TRBD2. CDR1 and CDR2 (germline): KGHDR, SFDVKD. The CDR3 runs 17 residues. With V trimmed by 0 bases and J by 4 bases, 3 bases remained unmatched. The CDR3 protein is CATSDLGGLAGYNEQFF. The DNA for the CDR3 is TGTGCCACCAGTGATTTGGGTGGACTAGCGGGATACAATGAGCAGTTCTTC.

This sequence joins TRBV6-5 and TRBJ1-2; TRBD1 might be the D (6 bases). Trimming removed 6 bases from V and 11 bases from J, with 28 bases in between. Germline V gene lookup returns CDR1 MNHEY and CDR2 SVGAGI. This CDR3 contains 16 residues. The CDR3 sequence: CASSSGETTGTKGYTF. The CDR3, as DNA: TGTGCCAGCAGCTCAGGGGAAACGACAGGCACCAAGGGGTACACCTTC.